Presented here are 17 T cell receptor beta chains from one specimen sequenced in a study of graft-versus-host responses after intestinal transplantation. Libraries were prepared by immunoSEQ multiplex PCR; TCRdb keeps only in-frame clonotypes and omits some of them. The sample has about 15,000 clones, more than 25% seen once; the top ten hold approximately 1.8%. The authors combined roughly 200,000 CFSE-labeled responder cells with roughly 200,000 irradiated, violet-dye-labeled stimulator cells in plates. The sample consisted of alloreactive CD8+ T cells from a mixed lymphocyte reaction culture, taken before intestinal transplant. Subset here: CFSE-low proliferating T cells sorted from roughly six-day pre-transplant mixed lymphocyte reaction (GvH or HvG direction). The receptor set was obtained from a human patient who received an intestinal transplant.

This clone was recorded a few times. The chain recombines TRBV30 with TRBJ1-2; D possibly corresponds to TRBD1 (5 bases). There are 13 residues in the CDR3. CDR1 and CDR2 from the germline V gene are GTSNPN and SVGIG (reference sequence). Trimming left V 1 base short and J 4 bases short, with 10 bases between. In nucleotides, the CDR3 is TGTGCCTGGAGTGATCAGGGAATCTATGGCTACACCTTC. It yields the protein CAWSDQGIYGYTF. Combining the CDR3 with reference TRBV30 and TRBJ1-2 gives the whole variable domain SQTIHQWPATLVQPVGSPLSLECTVEGTSNPNLYWYRQAAGRGLQLLFYSVGIGQISSEVPQNLSASRPQDRQFILSSKKLLLSDSGFYLCAWSDQGIYGYTFGSGTRLTVV.

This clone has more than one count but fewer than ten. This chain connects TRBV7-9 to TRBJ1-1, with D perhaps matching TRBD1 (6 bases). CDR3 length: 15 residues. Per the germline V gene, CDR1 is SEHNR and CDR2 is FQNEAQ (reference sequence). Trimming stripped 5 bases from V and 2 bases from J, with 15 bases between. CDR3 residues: CASSAQQGKNTEAFF. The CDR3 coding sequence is TGTGCCAGCAGCGCGCAACAGGGAAAAAACACTGAAGCTTTCTTT.

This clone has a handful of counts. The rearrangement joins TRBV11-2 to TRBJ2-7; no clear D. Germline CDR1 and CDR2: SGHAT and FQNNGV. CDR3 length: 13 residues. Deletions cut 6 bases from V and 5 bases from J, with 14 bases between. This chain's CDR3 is CASSPSAVHEQYF. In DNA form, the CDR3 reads TGTGCCAGCAGTCCAAGCGCAGTTCACGAGCAGTACTTC. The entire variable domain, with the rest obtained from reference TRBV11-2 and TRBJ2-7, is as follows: EAGVAQSPRYKIIEKRQSVAFWCNPISGHATLYWYQQILGQGPKLLIQFQNNGVVDDSQLPKDRFSAERLKGVDSTLKIQPAKLEDSAVYLCASSPSAVHEQYFGPGTRLTVT.

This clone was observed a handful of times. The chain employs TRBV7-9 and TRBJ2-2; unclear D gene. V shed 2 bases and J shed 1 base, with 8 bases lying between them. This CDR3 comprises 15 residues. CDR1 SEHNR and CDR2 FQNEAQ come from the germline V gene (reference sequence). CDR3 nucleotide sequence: TGTGCCAGCAGCTTAATATCAGGGAACACCGGGGAGCTGTTTTTT. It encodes CASSLISGNTGELFF.

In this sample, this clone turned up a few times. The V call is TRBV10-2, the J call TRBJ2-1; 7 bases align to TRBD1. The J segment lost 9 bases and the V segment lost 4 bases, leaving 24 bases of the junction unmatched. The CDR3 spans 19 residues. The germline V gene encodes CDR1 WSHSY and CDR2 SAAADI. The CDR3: CASSVVGDSPTISLGEQFF. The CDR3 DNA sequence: TGCGCCAGCAGTGTAGTAGGGGACAGCCCGACTATTTCTCTTGGTGAGCAGTTCTTC.

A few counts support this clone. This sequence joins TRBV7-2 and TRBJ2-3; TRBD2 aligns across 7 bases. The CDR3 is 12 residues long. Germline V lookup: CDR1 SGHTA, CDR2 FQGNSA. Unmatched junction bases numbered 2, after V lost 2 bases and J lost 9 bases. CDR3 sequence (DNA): TGTGCCAGCAGCTTAAGCGGGGTAACGCAGTATTTT. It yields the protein CASSLSGVTQYF.

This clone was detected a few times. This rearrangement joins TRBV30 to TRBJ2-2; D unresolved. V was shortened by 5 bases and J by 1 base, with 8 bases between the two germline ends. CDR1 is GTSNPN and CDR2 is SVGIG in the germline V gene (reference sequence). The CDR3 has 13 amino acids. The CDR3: CAWAMMNTGELFF. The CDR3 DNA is TGTGCCTGGGCGATGATGAACACCGGGGAGCTGTTTTTT.

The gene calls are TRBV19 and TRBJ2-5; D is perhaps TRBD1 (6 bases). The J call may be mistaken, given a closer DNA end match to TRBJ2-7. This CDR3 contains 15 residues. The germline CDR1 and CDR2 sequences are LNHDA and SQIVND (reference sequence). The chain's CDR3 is CASSMSPGHSYEQYF. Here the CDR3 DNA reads TGTGCCAGTAGTATGTCCCCGGGACATTCTTACGAGCAGTACTTC.

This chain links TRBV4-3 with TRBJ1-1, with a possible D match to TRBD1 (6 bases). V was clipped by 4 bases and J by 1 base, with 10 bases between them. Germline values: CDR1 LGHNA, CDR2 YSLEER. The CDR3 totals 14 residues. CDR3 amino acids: CASSPGTQNTEAFF. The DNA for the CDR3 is TGCGCCAGCAGCCCCGGGACACAGAACACTGAAGCTTTCTTT.

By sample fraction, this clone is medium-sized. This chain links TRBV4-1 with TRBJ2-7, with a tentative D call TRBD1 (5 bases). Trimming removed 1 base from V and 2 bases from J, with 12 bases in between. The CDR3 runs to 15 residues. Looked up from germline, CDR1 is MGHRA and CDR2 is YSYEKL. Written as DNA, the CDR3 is TGCGCCAGCAGCCAAGCGGCAGGGAACCCCTACGAGCAGTACTTC. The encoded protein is CASSQAAGNPYEQYF.

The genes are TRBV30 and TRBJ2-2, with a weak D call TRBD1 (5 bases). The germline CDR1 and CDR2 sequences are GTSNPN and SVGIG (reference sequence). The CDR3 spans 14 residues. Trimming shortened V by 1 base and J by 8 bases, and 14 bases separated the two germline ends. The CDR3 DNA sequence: TGTGCCTGGAGTGAGATACAGGTGCTTGGGGAGCTGTTTTTT. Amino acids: CAWSEIQVLGELFF.

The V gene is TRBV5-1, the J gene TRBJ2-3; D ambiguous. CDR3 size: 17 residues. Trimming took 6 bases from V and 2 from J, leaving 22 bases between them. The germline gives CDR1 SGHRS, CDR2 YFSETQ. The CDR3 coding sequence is TGCGCCAGCAACTCCAATGGCGGAAATTTTGCCACAGATACGCAGTATTTT. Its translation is CASNSNGGNFATDTQYF.

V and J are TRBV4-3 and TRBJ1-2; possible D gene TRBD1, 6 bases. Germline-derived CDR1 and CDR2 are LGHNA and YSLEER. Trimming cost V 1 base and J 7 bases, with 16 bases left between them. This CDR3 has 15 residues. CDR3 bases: TGCGCCAGCAGCCAAGTTACAGGGCCCAAGGGTGGCTACACCTTC. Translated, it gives CASSQVTGPKGGYTF.

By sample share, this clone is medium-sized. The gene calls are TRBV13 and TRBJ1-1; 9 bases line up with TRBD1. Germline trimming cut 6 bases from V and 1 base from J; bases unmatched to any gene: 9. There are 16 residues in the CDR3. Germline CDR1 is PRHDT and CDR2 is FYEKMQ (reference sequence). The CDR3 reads CASSPTGGAGNTEAFF. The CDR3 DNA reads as TGTGCCAGCAGTCCAACAGGGGGCGCGGGGAACACTGAAGCTTTCTTT.

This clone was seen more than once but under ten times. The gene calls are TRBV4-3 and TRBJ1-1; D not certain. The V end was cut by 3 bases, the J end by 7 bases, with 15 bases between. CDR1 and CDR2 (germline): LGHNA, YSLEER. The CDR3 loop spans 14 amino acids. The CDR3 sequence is CASSQLLQTGEAFF. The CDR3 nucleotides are TGCGCCAGCAGCCAGTTGTTGCAGACGGGTGAAGCTTTCTTT.

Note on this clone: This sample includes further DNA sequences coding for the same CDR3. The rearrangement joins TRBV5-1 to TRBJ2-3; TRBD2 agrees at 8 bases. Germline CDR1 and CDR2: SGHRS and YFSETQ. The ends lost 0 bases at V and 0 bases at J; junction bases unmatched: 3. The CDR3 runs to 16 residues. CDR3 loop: CASSLELAASTDTQYF. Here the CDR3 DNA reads TGCGCCAGCAGCTTGGAACTAGCGGCCAGCACAGATACGCAGTATTTT.

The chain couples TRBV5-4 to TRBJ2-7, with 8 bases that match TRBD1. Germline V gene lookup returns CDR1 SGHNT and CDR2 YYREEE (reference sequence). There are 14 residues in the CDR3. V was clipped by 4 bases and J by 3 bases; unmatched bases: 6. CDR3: CASSPTGGNYEQYF. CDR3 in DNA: TGTGCCAGCAGCCCCACAGGGGGGAACTACGAGCAGTACTTC.